Below are 14 T cell receptor beta chains sequenced from a single sample in a study of T cell responses to AZD1222 COVID-19 vaccine. Sequencing was performed with immunoSEQ multiplex PCR; in TCRdb, only in-frame clones are kept and a portion is missing. The sample holds 150,000 to 200,000 clones, around 95% seen once. Sequencing used peripheral blood, obtained on day 0 of AZD1222 vaccination. The source of these receptors is an adult in good health.

CDR3 sequence reads: CASSAGQLNSPLHF. The CDR3 coding sequence is TGCGCCAGCAGCGCGGGACAGCTAAATTCACCCCTCCACTTT. V and J are TRBV5-1 and TRBJ1-6; 7 positions match TRBD1. CDR1 SGHRS and CDR2 YFSETQ come from the germline V gene. With V trimmed by 4 bases and J by 7 bases, 5 bases remained unmatched. The CDR3 loop spans 14 amino acids. Full variable domain (rest looked up from reference TRBV5-1 and TRBJ1-6): KAGVTQTPRYLIKTRGQQVTLSCSPISGHRSVSWYQQTPGQGLQFLFEYFSETQRNKGNFPGRFSGRQFSNSRSEMNVSTLELGDSALYLCASSAGQLNSPLHFGNGTRLTVT.

The V gene is TRBV7-9, the J gene TRBJ2-7; D possibly corresponds to TRBD2 (5 bases). The CDR3 has 15 residues. Germline CDR1 SEHNR, CDR2 FQNEAQ (reference sequence). V shed 3 bases and J shed 0 bases, with 12 bases lying between them. The CDR3 sequence is CASSFRGSSSYEQYF. The CDR3 DNA is TGTGCCAGCAGCTTTCGTGGGAGTAGCTCCTACGAGCAGTACTTC. Variable domain in full (rest from reference TRBV7-9 and TRBJ2-7): DTGVSQNPRHKITKRGQNVTFRCDPISEHNRLYWYRQTLGQGPEFLTYFQNEAQLEKSRLLSDRFSAERPKGSFSTLEIQRTEQGDSAMYLCASSFRGSSSYEQYFGPGTRLTVT.

The chain has TRBV4-2 and TRBJ1-1, with 7 bases aligning to TRBD1. Unmatched junction bases numbered 14, after V lost 4 bases and J lost 3 bases. The CDR3 length is 17 residues. In germline, CDR1 is LGHNA, CDR2 YNFKEQ. In DNA form, the CDR3 reads TGTGCCAGCAGCCTCCGGGACAGATTCGTCCGGGACACTGAAGCTTTCTTT. As protein: CASSLRDRFVRDTEAFF.

V and J are TRBV18 and TRBJ1-1; 8 bases agree with TRBD1. This CDR3 is 15 amino acids long. Germline V CDR1 and CDR2: KGHSH, LQKENI. Trimming took 4 bases from V and 6 from J; bases not matched to a gene: 10. The CDR3 DNA is TGTGCCAGCTCACTGGGGGTGACAGGGGCGGCTGAAGCTTTCTTT. Translating it yields CASSLGVTGAAEAFF. The complete variable domain, with remaining parts taken from reference TRBV18 and TRBJ1-1, reads NAGVMQNPRHLVRRRGQEARLRCSPMKGHSHVYWYRQLPEEGLKFMVYLQKENIIDESGMPKERFSAEFPKEGPSILRIQQVVRGDSAAYFCASSLGVTGAAEAFFGQGTRLTVV.

This clone was recorded once. The V call is TRBV11-2, the J call TRBJ2-7; 15 bases match TRBD2. J was trimmed by 6 bases and V by 0 bases; bases with no gene match: 3. Germline-derived CDR1 and CDR2 are SGHAT and FQNNGV. The CDR3 contains 16 residues. For the CDR3, the DNA is TGTGCCAGCAGCTTAGAGGGGACTAGCGGGAGGTTCGAGCAGTACTTC. The encoded protein is CASSLEGTSGRFEQYF.

The chain employs TRBV4-1 and TRBJ2-5, with a weak D call TRBD2 (6 bases). CDR1 is MGHRA, CDR2 YSYEKL, per germline. This CDR3 is built from 14 residues. Trimming took off 1 base at V and 8 bases at J, with 14 bases between the two ends. As DNA, the CDR3 is TGCGCCAGCAGCCAAGGGAGGGCGGCAGGAACCCAGTACTTC. This encodes CASSQGRAAGTQYF.

This clone was detected a few times. The chain combines TRBV28 with TRBJ1-1, with D uncertain. CDR1 and CDR2 from the germline V gene are MDHEN and SYDVKM. Trimming removed 3 bases at V and 0 bases at J, with 8 bases between. The CDR3 covers 14 residues. Here the CDR3 DNA reads TGTGCCAGCAGTTTGACCCTAATGAACACTGAAGCTTTCTTT. Protein product: CASSLTLMNTEAFF.

The V and J genes are TRBV19 and TRBJ1-2, with no clear D. The CDR3 covers 13 residues. V lost 5 bases and J lost 4, with 11 bases in between. In germline, CDR1 is LNHDA, CDR2 SQIVND (reference sequence). The CDR3 region is CASSSHSPYGYTF. The CDR3 nucleotides read TGTGCCAGTAGTTCGCACAGTCCCTATGGCTACACCTTC.

The V call is TRBV15, the J call TRBJ1-4; 9 bases match TRBD1. The CDR3 runs to 13 residues. The germline V gene has CDR1 LNHNV and CDR2 YYDKDF (reference sequence). The V segment lost 0 bases and the J segment 14 bases; nucleotides outside the gene matches: 4. The CDR3 sequence: CATSRDTGTGLFF. CDR3 DNA sequence: TGTGCCACCAGCAGAGATACCGGGACAGGGCTGTTTTTT. Drawing the rest from reference TRBV15 and TRBJ1-4, the complete variable domain is DAMVIQNPRYQVTQFGKPVTLSCSQTLNHNVMYWYQQKSSQAPKLLFHYYDKDFNNEADTPDNFQSRRPNTSFCFLDIRSPGLGDTAMYLCATSRDTGTGLFFGSGTQLSVL.

CDR3 loop: CASSPWTGGTEAFF. The CDR3 region has the DNA TGTGCCAGCAGCCCCTGGACAGGCGGCACTGAAGCTTTCTTT. The chain employs TRBV5-4 and TRBJ1-1; 7 bases match TRBD1. Germline CDR1 is SGHNT and CDR2 is YYREEE (reference sequence). V shed 4 bases, J shed 4 bases, and the junction held 7 bases outside the gene matches. This CDR3 comprises 14 residues.

The genes are TRBV28 and TRBJ1-2; maybe TRBD1 (5 bases). The CDR3 is 12 amino acids. Germline V gene lookup returns CDR1 MDHEN and CDR2 SYDVKM. The ends were cut back, 6 bases at V and 2 bases at J, with 7 bases in the middle. The CDR3 DNA follows: TGTGCCAGCAGCTCAGGGAACTATGGCTACACCTTC. Encoded protein: CASSSGNYGYTF.

V and J are TRBV19 and TRBJ1-2; D perhaps matches TRBD1 (6 bases). Trimming left V 3 bases short and J 8 bases short, with 16 bases between. CDR1 and CDR2 from the germline V gene are LNHDA and SQIVND (reference sequence). The CDR3 extends over 14 amino acids. The CDR3 nucleotides are TGTGCCAGTAGTATGGCGGGACAAGAATTGGGCTACACCTTC. Its protein is CASSMAGQELGYTF.

A remark on this clone: Distinct nucleotide sequences in the sample also encode this CDR3. The rearrangement uses TRBV27 and TRBJ1-1, with D possibly being TRBD1 (6 bases). The CDR3 spans 14 residues. The V end was cut by 4 bases, the J end by 0 bases, with 9 bases between. From germline, CDR1 is MNHEY and CDR2 SMNVEV (reference sequence). The CDR3 reads CASSSRGLNTEAFF. The CDR3 DNA reads as TGTGCCAGCAGTTCCAGGGGATTGAACACTGAAGCTTTCTTT.

This chain uses TRBV19 with TRBJ1-2; a weak D match, TRBD1 (5 bases). Germline V gene lookup returns CDR1 LNHDA and CDR2 SQIVND (reference sequence). The V end was cut by 5 bases, the J end by 4 bases, with 8 bases between. The CDR3 sequence is 12 residues long. The CDR3 loop is CASSAGFYGYTF. CDR3 nucleotide sequence: TGTGCCAGTAGTGCAGGGTTCTATGGCTACACCTTC. The full variable domain, rest sourced from reference TRBV19 and TRBJ1-2, is DGGITQSPKYLFRKEGQNVTLSCEQNLNHDAMYWYRQDPGQGLRLIYYSQIVNDFQKGDIAEGYSVSREKKESFPLTVTSAQKNPTAFYLCASSAGFYGYTFGSGTRLTVV.